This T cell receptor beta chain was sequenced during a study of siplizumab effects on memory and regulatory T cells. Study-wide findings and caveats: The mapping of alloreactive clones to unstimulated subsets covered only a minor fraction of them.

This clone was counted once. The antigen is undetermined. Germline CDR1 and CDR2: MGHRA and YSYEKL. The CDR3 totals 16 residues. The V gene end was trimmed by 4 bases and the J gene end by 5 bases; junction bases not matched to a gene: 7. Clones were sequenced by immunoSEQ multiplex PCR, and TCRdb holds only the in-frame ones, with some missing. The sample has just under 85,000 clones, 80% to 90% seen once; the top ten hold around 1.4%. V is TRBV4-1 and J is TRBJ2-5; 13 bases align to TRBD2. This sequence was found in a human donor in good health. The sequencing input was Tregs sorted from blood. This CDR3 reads CASSRTGTSGAETQYF. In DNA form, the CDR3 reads TGCGCCAGCAGCCGCACCGGGACTAGCGGGGCGGAGACCCAGTACTTC.